The 10 T cell receptor beta chains below were found in one sample sequenced in a study of beta chain features in type 1 diabetes. The whole isolated RNA underwent reverse transcription, so sequencing captured expressed TCRB transcripts. Repertoires were generated with immunoSEQ multiplex PCR, while TCRdb's copy carries only in-frame clones and drops some. The table shows around 160,000 clones, with roughly 9% occurring only once. Study results and limitations: Shorter TCRB CDR3s, moderately but significantly so, marked every one of the four CD4+ subsets in Type 1 diabetes patients.

Their target antigens are unknown. The sequencing sample was made of central memory CD4+ T cells from blood. Receptors originate from a woman in her twenties or thirties with type 1 diabetes.

The V and J genes are TRBV27 and TRBJ2-2; no clear D gene. Germline CDR1 MNHEY, CDR2 SMNVEV (reference sequence). V lost 3 bases and J lost 1, with 12 bases in between. The CDR3 sequence is 16 residues long. Here the CDR3 reads CASSFWQAKNTGELFF. DNA for the CDR3: TGTGCCAGCAGTTTTTGGCAAGCGAAGAACACCGGGGAGCTGTTTTTT.

The genes are TRBV29-1 and TRBJ2-5; 7 positions agree with TRBD2. The J segment lost 4 bases and the V segment lost 4 bases, leaving 3 bases of the junction unmatched. The CDR3 has 12 amino acids. The germline gives CDR1 SQVTM, CDR2 ANQGSEA. The CDR3 DNA sequence: TGCAGCGTTGTTCCGGGAGGAGAGACCCAGTACTTC. This codes for CSVVPGGETQYF.

This chain connects TRBV5-4 to TRBJ2-1; TRBD2 matches at 9 bases. The germline CDR1 and CDR2 sequences are SGHNT and YYREEE (reference sequence). Germline trimming cut 6 bases from V and 5 bases from J; bases unmatched to any gene: 9. The CDR3 is made up of 15 amino acids. The CDR3 DNA reads as TGTGCCAGCACCTTTAGCGGGAGTGGAAACAATGAGCAGTTCTTC. It codes for CASTFSGSGNNEQFF. Full variable domain (rest looked up from reference TRBV5-4 and TRBJ2-1): ETGVTQSPTHLIKTRGQQVTLRCSSQSGHNTVSWYQQALGQGPQFIFQYYREEENGRGNFPPRFSGLQFPNYSSELNVNALELDDSALYLCASTFSGSGNNEQFFGPGTRLTVL.

There are a few counts of this clone. V is TRBV5-1 and J is TRBJ2-7, with D possibly matching TRBD1 (5 bases). V dropped 1 base and J dropped 0 bases, with 11 bases sitting between them. The germline gives CDR1 SGHRS, CDR2 YFSETQ. This CDR3 is 15 amino acids long. The CDR3 bases are TGCGCCAGCAGCTTGTTACCGGACAACTCCTACGAGCAGTACTTC. Translation: CASSLLPDNSYEQYF.

The gene calls are TRBV15 and TRBJ2-1, with TRBD2 matching 8 bases. The junction had 7 bases not matched to a gene; V was cut back by 0 bases and J by 12 bases. The CDR3 has 14 amino acids. From germline, CDR1 is LNHNV and CDR2 YYDKDF (reference sequence). Here the CDR3 reads CATSRDPDGRGQFF. DNA for the CDR3: TGTGCCACCAGCAGAGATCCGGACGGGAGGGGGCAGTTCTTC. Full variable domain (rest looked up from reference TRBV15 and TRBJ2-1): DAMVIQNPRYQVTQFGKPVTLSCSQTLNHNVMYWYQQKSSQAPKLLFHYYDKDFNNEADTPDNFQSRRPNTSFCFLDIRSPGLGDTAMYLCATSRDPDGRGQFFGPGTRLTVL.

The chain uses TRBV11-2 and TRBJ1-2, with a tentative D call TRBD1 (5 bases). CDR1 and CDR2 (germline): SGHAT, FQNNGV. The germline V and J ends were trimmed by 1 base and 4 bases, with 16 bases remaining between them. This CDR3 has 16 amino acids. CDR3 nucleotides: TGTGCCAGCAGCTTAGCGGGGGGACCCGCTGGCTATGGCTACACCTTC. Encoded protein: CASSLAGGPAGYGYTF. Looking up the rest from reference TRBV11-2 and TRBJ1-2 gives the full variable domain: EAGVAQSPRYKIIEKRQSVAFWCNPISGHATLYWYQQILGQGPKLLIQFQNNGVVDDSQLPKDRFSAERLKGVDSTLKIQPAKLEDSAVYLCASSLAGGPAGYGYTFGSGTRLTVV.

The chain joins TRBV15 to TRBJ1-4; TRBD1 matches at 7 bases. The length of the CDR3 is 14 residues. Germline CDR1 LNHNV, CDR2 YYDKDF (reference sequence). V shed 2 bases, J shed 8 bases, and the junction held 5 bases outside the gene matches. The CDR3 DNA reads as TGTGCCACCAGCAGATCACAGGGGCGGGAAAAACTGTTTTTT. Translating it yields CATSRSQGREKLFF.

This clone was counted only a few times. V is TRBV6-5 and J is TRBJ2-2; D is perhaps TRBD2 (6 bases). The germline gives CDR1 MNHEY, CDR2 SVGAGI. The CDR3 spans 12 residues. Trimming took off 6 bases at V and 6 bases at J, with 8 bases between the two ends. The CDR3 DNA reads as TGTGCCAGCAGCTGGGGGGCCGGGGAGCTGTTTTTT. This codes for CASSWGAGELFF.

This clone came up a few times. J is TRBJ2-6 and V is TRBV5-1; maybe TRBD1 (6 bases). Germline assignment: CDR1 SGHRS and CDR2 YFSETQ. The ends were cut back, 4 bases at V and 0 bases at J, with 14 bases in the middle. CDR3 length equals 17 residues. This CDR3 is CASSPTTGSSGANVLTF. DNA of the CDR3: TGCGCCAGCAGCCCGACCACAGGGAGCTCTGGGGCCAACGTCCTGACTTTC.

Only a few counts were recorded for this clone. The chain uses TRBV18 and TRBJ1-2; 8 positions match TRBD1. Germline V gene lookup returns CDR1 KGHSH and CDR2 LQKENI. This CDR3 is built from 13 residues. V shed 6 bases, J shed 4 bases, and the junction held 4 bases outside the gene matches. The CDR3 DNA sequence: TGTGCCAGCTCGAAGGACAGGGTCTATGGCTACACCTTC. Translating it yields CASSKDRVYGYTF.